One and the same sample provided the 5 T cell receptor beta chains below, sequenced in a study of T cell repertoires in cytomegalovirus infection. No antigen has been assigned to these receptors. In TCRdb, the reads were re-called with MiXCR into one record per CDR3 protein. The sample has 650,000 to 900,000 distinct CDR3 sequences, 25% to 30% seen once. The material sequenced was cultured CD8+ T cells from PBMCs, taken from culture after CMV antigen stimulation. These TCRs come from a human donor in good health (CMV status not recorded). Some clones in this sample may be carry-over from other donors' samples.

This clonotype was detected a few times. The chain employs TRBV6-6 and TRBJ1-2, with TRBD1 as a possible D gene (6 bases). There are 15 residues in the CDR3. Trimming shortened V by 4 bases and J by 2 bases, and 14 bases separated the two germline ends. Per the germline V gene, CDR1 is MNHNY and CDR2 is SVGAGI (reference sequence). This CDR3 reads CASSFQGRGNYGYTF. In DNA, the CDR3 is TGTGCCAGCAGTTTCCAGGGAAGGGGGAACTATGGCTACACCTTC.

The chain is built from TRBV6-2 or TRBV6-3 and TRBJ2-3; 7 bases map to TRBD2. This CDR3 has 13 residues. The germline V gene has CDR1 MNHEY and CDR2 SVGEGT. V shed 10 bases and J 3 bases; nucleotides not matched to a gene: 7. The CDR3 loop is CATGGFWTDTQYF. The CDR3 DNA is TGTGCCACCGGGGGGTTTTGGACAGATACGCAGTATTTT.

This clonotype was counted between two and nine times. The genes are TRBV6-2 or TRBV6-3 and TRBJ2-7; possibly TRBD2 for D (6 bases). V shed 5 bases and J shed 2 bases, with 16 bases lying between them. Germline V gene sequence: CDR1 MNHEY, CDR2 SVGEGT. This CDR3 has 15 residues. The CDR3 region has the DNA TGTGCCAGCAGTCCTGAGGGACTTTCAGCCTACGAGCAGTACGTC. Amino acid sequence: CASSPEGLSAYEQYV.

In its sample, this clonotype was seen a few times. The chain joins TRBV6-5 to TRBJ2-7; the match to TRBD2 covers 9 bases. V was pared by 0 bases and J by 4 bases, with 4 bases of the junction left unmatched. The V gene's germline CDR1 is MNHEY and CDR2 SVGAGI. This CDR3 is built from 15 residues. CDR3 protein: CASSYSNSGGYEQYV. The CDR3 nucleotides read TGTGCCAGCAGTTACTCGAACAGCGGGGGGTACGAGCAGTACGTC.

V usage is TRBV6-6 and J usage is TRBJ1-1; D unclear. V was clipped by 5 bases and J by 0 bases, with 10 bases between them. Germline V CDR1 and CDR2: MNHNY, SVGAGI (reference sequence). The CDR3 totals 14 residues. CDR3 protein: CASSTEVMNTEAFF. In nucleotides, the CDR3 is TGTGCCAGCAGTACAGAGGTTATGAACACTGAAGCTTTCTTT.